This TCR beta chain was observed in a study of blood T cell repertoires in COVID-19. Study as a whole: The origin of the acute and convalescent COVID-19 samples was the United States, Italy and Spain. The analysed material was cDNA or gDNA that came from T cells, B-cell-depleted T cells, or PBMCs.

Germline loops: CDR1 SGHRS, CDR2 YFSETQ. The CDR3 is 13 residues long. V shed 4 bases and J 7 bases; nucleotides not matched to a gene: 5. How the authors handled the data: The authors estimated nucleated cell counts from reference gene primer amplification. Sequencing was performed with immunoSEQ multiplex PCR; in TCRdb, only in-frame clones are kept and a portion is missing. The V and J calls and clone size are taken from that table; D and trimming were inferred from the DNA. Here the sample spans about 240,000 clones, 70% to 90% being singletons. The chain links TRBV5-1 to TRBJ1-2, with 9 nucleotides matching TRBD1. The sequence was obtained from a woman aged 30 to 39 who had recovered from COVID-19. Sequencing was carried out using peripheral blood. The CDR3 DNA follows: TGCGCCAGCAGCAGGGGGACAGGGTCTGGCTACACCTTC. This encodes CASSRGTGSGYTF. Together with reference TRBV5-1 and TRBJ1-2, the CDR3 gives the full variable domain: KAGVTQTPRYLIKTRGQQVTLSCSPISGHRSVSWYQQTPGQGLQFLFEYFSETQRNKGNFPGRFSGRQFSNSRSEMNVSTLELGDSALYLCASSRGTGSGYTFGSGTRLTVV.